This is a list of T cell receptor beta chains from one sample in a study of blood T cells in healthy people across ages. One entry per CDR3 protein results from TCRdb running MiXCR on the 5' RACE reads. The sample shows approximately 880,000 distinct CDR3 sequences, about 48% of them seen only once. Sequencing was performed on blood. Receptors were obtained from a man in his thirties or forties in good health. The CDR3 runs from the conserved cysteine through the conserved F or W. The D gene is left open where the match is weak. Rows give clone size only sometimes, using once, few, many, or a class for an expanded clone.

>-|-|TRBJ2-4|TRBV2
CASSATGEQYF
TGTGCCAGCAGTGCCACTGGGGAGCAGTACTTC
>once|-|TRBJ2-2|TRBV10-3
CAISAGGDGGELFF
TGTGCCATCAGTGCTGGGGGCGACGGCGGGGAGCTGTTTTTT
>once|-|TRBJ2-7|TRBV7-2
CASSQGGSRGPYEQYF
TGTGCCAGCAGCCAGGGGGGGTCCCGAGGACCCTACGAGCAGTACTTC
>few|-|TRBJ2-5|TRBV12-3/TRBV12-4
CASSLVVEVGQETQYF
TGTGCCAGCAGTTTAGTGGTAGAAGTAGGACAAGAGACCCAGTACTTC
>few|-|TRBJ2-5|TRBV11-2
CASSLGHRETQYF
TGTGCCAGCAGTCTAGGACATCGGGAGACCCAGTACTTC
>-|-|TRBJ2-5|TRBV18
CASSPPVEGVYQETQYF
TGTGCCAGCTCACCACCAGTCGAAGGGGTGTACCAAGAGACCCAGTACTTC
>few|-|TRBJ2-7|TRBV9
CASSVDPDNEQYF
TGTGCCAGCAGCGTAGACCCAGACAACGAGCAGTACTTC
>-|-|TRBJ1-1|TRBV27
CASSPAGAGTEAFF
TGTGCCAGCTCACCGGCGGGGGCGGGAACTGAAGCTTTCTTT
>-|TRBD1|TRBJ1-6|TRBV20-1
CSARDRGRAPLHF
TGCAGTGCTAGGGACAGGGGGAGGGCACCCCTCCACTTT
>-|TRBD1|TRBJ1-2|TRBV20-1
CSADYRGGYTF
TGCAGTGCAGACTACAGGGGCGGCTACACCTTC
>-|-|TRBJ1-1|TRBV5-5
CASSLEVREGVEAFF
TGTGCCAGCAGCTTGGAGGTCAGGGAGGGGGTTGAAGCTTTCTTT
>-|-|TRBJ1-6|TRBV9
CASSVGPETGRSSYNSPLHF
TGTGCCAGCAGCGTAGGACCTGAGACAGGCAGAAGCTCCTATAATTCACCCCTCCACTTT
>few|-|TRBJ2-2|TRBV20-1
CSARDGRQTGELFF
TGCAGTGCTAGAGATGGCAGACAAACCGGGGAGCTGTTTTTT
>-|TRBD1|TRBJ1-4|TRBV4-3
CASSQTGGGYEKLFF
TGCGCCAGCAGCCAAACAGGGGGCGGCTATGAAAAACTGTTTTTT
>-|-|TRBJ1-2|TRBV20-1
CSARDAEVTNPNYGYTF
TGCAGTGCTAGAGATGCGGAAGTGACTAATCCTAACTATGGCTACACCTTC
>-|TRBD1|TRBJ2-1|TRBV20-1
CSAGQRQGLKNEQFF
TGCAGTGCAGGACAAAGACAGGGCTTGAAGAATGAGCAGTTCTTC
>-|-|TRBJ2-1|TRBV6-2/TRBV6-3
CASSYAGALSNEQFF
TGTGCCAGCAGTTACGCCGGGGCACTATCCAATGAGCAGTTCTTC
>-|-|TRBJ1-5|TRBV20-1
CSVVGKRNQPQHF
TGCAGTGTCGTAGGAAAAAGAAATCAGCCCCAGCATTTT
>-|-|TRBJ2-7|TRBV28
CASRDLTNSYEQYF
TGTGCCAGCCGGGACCTAACCAACTCCTACGAGCAGTACTTC
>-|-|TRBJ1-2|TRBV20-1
CSARTYGYTF
TGCAGTGCTAGGACCTATGGCTACACCTTC
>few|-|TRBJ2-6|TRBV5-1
CASSVRRAGANVLTF
TGCGCCAGCAGCGTCCGTAGAGCTGGGGCCAACGTCCTGACTTTC
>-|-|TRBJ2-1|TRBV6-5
CASSSQDYNEQFF
TGTGCCAGCAGTTCCCAGGACTACAATGAGCAGTTCTTC
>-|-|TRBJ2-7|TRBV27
CASSFSRHSEQYF
TGTGCCAGCAGTTTTTCTAGACACAGCGAGCAGTACTTC
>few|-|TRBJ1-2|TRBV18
CASSVSMTDYGYTF
TGTGCCAGCTCCGTATCGATGACAGACTATGGCTACACCTTC
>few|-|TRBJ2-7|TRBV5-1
CASSLKFGYEQYF
TGCGCCAGCAGCTTGAAGTTCGGGTACGAGCAGTACTTC
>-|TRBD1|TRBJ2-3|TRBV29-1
CSVAPGQGRMGYTQYF
TGCAGCGTCGCACCGGGACAGGGAAGAATGGGGTATACGCAGTATTTT
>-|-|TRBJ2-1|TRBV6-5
CASSYSAGPEQFF
TGTGCCAGCAGTTACTCGGCCGGGCCTGAGCAGTTCTTC
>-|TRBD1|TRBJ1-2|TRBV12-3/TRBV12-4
CASSATPGGWDGYTF
TGTGCCAGCAGTGCCACCCCAGGGGGCTGGGATGGCTACACCTTC
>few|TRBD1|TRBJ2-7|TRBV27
CASSFHGQGPYEQYF
TGTGCCAGCAGTTTCCACGGACAGGGTCCCTACGAGCAGTACTTC
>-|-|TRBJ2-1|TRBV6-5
CAGSYDSWNEQFF
TGTGCCGGCAGTTACGACTCGTGGAATGAGCAGTTCTTC
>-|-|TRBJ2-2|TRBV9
CASSARGDTTGELFF
TGTGCCAGCAGCGCGAGAGGTGATACAACCGGGGAGCTGTTTTTT
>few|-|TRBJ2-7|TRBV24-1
CATSGGANFYEQYF
TGTGCCACCAGTGGAGGAGCCAACTTCTACGAGCAGTACTTC
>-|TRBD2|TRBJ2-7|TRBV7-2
CASSPALAGVSSYEQYF
TGTGCCAGCAGCCCGGCCTTAGCGGGAGTTAGTTCGTACGAGCAGTACTTC
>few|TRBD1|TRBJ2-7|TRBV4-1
CASSLWTGVREQYF
TGCGCCAGCAGCCTATGGACAGGGGTCAGGGAGCAGTACTTC
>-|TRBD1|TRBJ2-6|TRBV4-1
CASSPRDRGTSGANVLTF
TGCGCCAGCAGCCCCCGAGACAGGGGGACTTCTGGGGCCAACGTCCTGACTTTC
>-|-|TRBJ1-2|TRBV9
CASSVEVGGRADYGYTF
TGTGCCAGCAGCGTAGAAGTGGGTGGCAGAGCGGACTATGGCTACACCTTC
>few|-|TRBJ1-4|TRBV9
CASGSRANEKLFF
TGTGCAAGCGGTAGCAGGGCTAATGAAAAACTGTTTTTT
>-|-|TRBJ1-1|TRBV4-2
CASSQGILTEAFF
TGTGCCAGCAGCCAAGGGATTCTCACTGAAGCTTTCTTT
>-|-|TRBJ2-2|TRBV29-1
CSVESQVTGELFF
TGCAGCGTTGAATCCCAGGTCACCGGGGAGCTGTTTTTT
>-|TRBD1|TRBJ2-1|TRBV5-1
CASTLGQVTDEQFF
TGCGCCAGCACCCTCGGACAGGTAACGGATGAGCAGTTCTTC
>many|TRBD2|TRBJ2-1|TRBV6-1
CASSVGGSYNEQFF
TGTGCCAGCAGTGTGGGGGGGTCCTACAATGAGCAGTTCTTC
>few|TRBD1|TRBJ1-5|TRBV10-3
CAISEGQGAGQPQHF
TGTGCCATCAGTGAGGGACAGGGGGCCGGACAGCCCCAGCATTTT
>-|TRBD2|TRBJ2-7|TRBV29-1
CSVDPGGEQYF
TGCAGCGTTGACCCGGGGGGGGAGCAGTACTTC
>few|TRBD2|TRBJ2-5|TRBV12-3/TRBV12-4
CASSMGTSGVQETQYF
TGTGCCAGCAGTATGGGAACTAGCGGGGTACAAGAGACCCAGTACTTC
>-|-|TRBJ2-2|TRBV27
CASRLLSGELFF
TGTGCCAGCAGACTGTTGTCCGGGGAGCTGTTTTTT
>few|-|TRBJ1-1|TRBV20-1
CSASAGTNTEAFF
TGCAGTGCTAGTGCCGGGACGAACACTGAAGCTTTCTTT
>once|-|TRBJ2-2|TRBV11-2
CASSLLRGTSGELFF
TGTGCCAGCAGCTTACTCCGAGGGACCTCCGGGGAGCTGTTTTTT
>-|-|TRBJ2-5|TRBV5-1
CASSSYVLETQYF
TGCGCCAGCAGCTCCTACGTTCTGGAGACCCAGTACTTC
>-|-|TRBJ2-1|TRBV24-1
CATSDLRGYNEQFF
TGTGCCACCAGTGATTTACGCGGTTACAATGAGCAGTTCTTC
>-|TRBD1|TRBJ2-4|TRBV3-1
CASSHRDRDKNIQYF
TGTGCCAGCAGCCACCGGGACAGGGATAAAAACATTCAGTACTTC
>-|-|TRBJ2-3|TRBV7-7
CASSQEWTSHTDTQYF
TGTGCCAGCAGCCAGGAGTGGACAAGCCACACAGATACGCAGTATTTT
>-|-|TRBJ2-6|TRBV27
CASSFRLSGANVLTF
TGTGCCAGCAGTTTTCGGTTATCCGGGGCCAACGTCCTGACTTTC
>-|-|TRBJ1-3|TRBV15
CATSRDTFSGNTIYF
TGTGCCACCAGCAGAGACACCTTCTCTGGAAACACCATATATTTT
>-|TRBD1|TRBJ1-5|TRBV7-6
CASSLYDRGNQPQHF
TGTGCCAGCAGCCTCTATGACAGGGGCAATCAGCCCCAGCATTTT
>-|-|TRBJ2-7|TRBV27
CASSLSPALAPNEQYF
TGTGCCAGCAGTTTATCTCCGGCCCTGGCCCCCAACGAGCAGTACTTC